These 20 T cell receptor beta chains share one sample of origin, sequenced in a study of T cells in Graves' hyperthyroidism and ophthalmopathy. There were TCR beta CDR3 regions amplified from RNA transcripts. The HTBI primer set drove a first-round RT-PCR of the TCR CDR3. In TCRdb, the multiplex PCR reads were re-called with MiXCR into one record per CDR3 protein. The table lists 400,000 to 450,000 distinct CDR3 sequences, 14% to 15% of them singletons, with around 14% in the top ten. Specimen: blood. The source of these receptors is a man younger than 35 with Graves' ophthalmopathy.

There are many counts of this clonotype. The chain is built from TRBV5-1 and TRBJ2-7; TRBD1 might be the D (5 bases). Trimming removed 1 base from V and 7 bases from J, with 18 bases in between. CDR3 length: 15 amino acids. Germline V gene lookup returns CDR1 SGHRS and CDR2 YFSETQ. Written as DNA, the CDR3 is TGCGCCAGCAGCTTGAGTCAGGGTGGACCCCGAGAGCAGTACTTC. Its translation: CASSLSQGGPREQYF.

This clonotype occurred many times. V and J are TRBV6-5 and TRBJ1-3; D uncertain. The CDR3 consists of 16 residues. CDR1 is MNHEY, CDR2 SVGAGI, per germline. Trimming stripped 0 bases from V and 8 bases from J, with 17 bases between. CDR3 sequence reads: CASSYSSSGSTYTIYF. The CDR3 DNA sequence: TGTGCCAGCAGTTACTCGAGCTCGGGTTCTACATACACCATATATTTT.

The V call is TRBV3-1, the J call TRBJ1-3, with 7 bases aligning to TRBD1. Germline CDR1 LGHDT, CDR2 YNNKEL (reference sequence). V lost 3 bases, J lost 0 bases, and 2 bases stayed unmatched. CDR3 length: 15 amino acids. The CDR3 bases are TGTGCCAGCAGCCATAGACAGGGCTCTGGAAACACCATATATTTT. It translates to CASSHRQGSGNTIYF.

V gene TRBV12-3 or TRBV12-4 combines with J gene TRBJ2-1; weak D call: TRBD1 (5 bases). The CDR3 length is 15 residues. Trimming took 5 bases from V and 1 from J, leaving 12 bases between them. This CDR3 is CASSTWGGSYNEQFF. The DNA for the CDR3 is TGTGCCAGCAGTACCTGGGGCGGATCCTACAATGAGCAGTTCTTC.

This clonotype was seen ten or more times. The chain couples TRBV7-2 to TRBJ1-2; unclear D gene. V was clipped by 2 bases and J by 8 bases, with 9 bases between them. The CDR3 spans 12 residues. From germline, CDR1 is SGHTA and CDR2 FQGNSA. The CDR3 sequence is CASSLMFSGYTF. CDR3 DNA: TGTGCCAGCAGCTTAATGTTTTCCGGCTACACCTTC. The complete variable domain, with remaining parts taken from reference TRBV7-2 and TRBJ1-2, reads GAGVSQSPSNKVTEKGKDVELRCDPISGHTALYWYRQSLGQGLEFLIYFQGNSAPDKSGLPSDRFSAERTGGSVSTLTIQRTQQEDSAVYLCASSLMFSGYTFGSGTRLTVV.

The rearrangement uses TRBV30 and TRBJ1-4, with a weak D call TRBD1 (6 bases). The ends were cut back, 0 bases at V and 2 bases at J, with 10 bases in the middle. Looked up from germline, CDR1 is GTSNPN and CDR2 is SVGIG (reference sequence). CDR3 length equals 15 residues. DNA for the CDR3: TGTGCCTGGAGTGTACAGGGCCGGACTAATGAAAAACTGTTTTTT. Translated: CAWSVQGRTNEKLFF.

In its sample, this clonotype was seen many times. The chain combines TRBV11-3 with TRBJ2-1; D perhaps matches TRBD2 (6 bases). The CDR3 spans 17 residues. V lost 5 bases and J 0 bases, leaving 17 bases between the germline ends. Germline CDR1 is SGHNT and CDR2 is YENEEA. In DNA, the CDR3 is TGTGCCAGCAGCCCAATCACTTGGCGGGGCTCCTACAATGAGCAGTTCTTC. Protein sequence: CASSPITWRGSYNEQFF.

This clonotype has only a few counts. The V call is TRBV4-1, the J call TRBJ2-1; TRBD1 matches 9 bases. The V and J ends lost 0 bases and 8 bases, in that order; junction bases with no gene match: 2. The CDR3 is 14 residues long. Germline CDR1 and CDR2: MGHRA and YSYEKL. CDR3 protein: CASSQEGTGHEQFF. The CDR3 nucleotides are TGCGCCAGCAGCCAAGAAGGGACAGGGCATGAGCAGTTCTTC.

This clonotype was found many times. This chain's CDR3 is CASSLGQRTDTQYF. CDR3 coding DNA: TGTGCCAGCAGCTTAGGACAGCGCACAGATACGCAGTATTTT. This chain connects TRBV7-8 to TRBJ2-3, with a weak D call TRBD1 (5 bases). Trimming removed 1 base from V and 1 base from J, with 6 bases in between. Germline V CDR1 and CDR2: SGHVS, FQNEAQ. The CDR3 contains 14 residues.

There are many counts of this clonotype. The chain employs TRBV3-1 and TRBJ2-3; no clear D. The germline CDR1 and CDR2 sequences are LGHDT and YNNKEL (reference sequence). The ends were cut back, 7 bases at V and 2 bases at J, with 10 bases in the middle. CDR3 size: 13 residues. As DNA, the CDR3 is TGTGCCAGCATCGGCGAGCTCACAGATACGCAGTATTTT. Protein: CASIGELTDTQYF.

This clonotype was observed at least ten times. This chain connects TRBV10-3 to TRBJ1-1, with D possibly matching TRBD1 (5 bases). The germline V and J ends were trimmed by 11 bases and 1 base, with 11 bases remaining between them. CDR3 length equals 12 residues. Germline values: CDR1 ENHRY, CDR2 SYGVKD. This CDR3 is CASQGQNTEAFF. The CDR3 DNA reads TGTGCCTCCCAGGGTCAGAACACTGAAGCTTTCTTT.

This clonotype showed up many times. The rearrangement links TRBV18 to TRBJ1-2; D not resolved. Germline CDR1 KGHSH, CDR2 LQKENI. V was shortened by 2 bases and J by 6 bases, with 13 bases between the two germline ends. CDR3 length equals 14 residues. The CDR3 protein is CASSPNGVIHGYTF. As DNA, the CDR3 is TGTGCCAGCTCACCAAACGGAGTTATACATGGCTACACCTTC.

This sequence joins TRBV12-3 or TRBV12-4 and TRBJ1-5, with a weak D call TRBD1 (5 bases). This CDR3 comprises 12 residues. The germline V and J ends were trimmed by 4 bases and 7 bases, with 8 bases remaining between them. The CDR3 loop is CASSWGEQPQHF. The CDR3 DNA reads as TGTGCCAGCAGTTGGGGGGAGCAGCCCCAGCATTTT.

This chain connects TRBV7-8 to TRBJ1-5; possible D gene TRBD1, 5 bases. This CDR3 has 17 residues. V was trimmed by 4 bases and J by 4 bases, leaving 20 bases between them. Germline V gene sequence: CDR1 SGHVS, CDR2 FQNEAQ. The CDR3 DNA follows: TGTGCCAGCAGCTCCCTGGGACCTACCATCGGTAATCAGCCCCAGCATTTT. Its translation: CASSSLGPTIGNQPQHF.

The sample holds one count of this clonotype. This chain joins TRBV7-2 and TRBJ2-1; D ambiguous. The CDR3 covers 15 residues. V dropped 1 base and J dropped 4 bases, with 11 bases sitting between them. CDR1 and CDR2 (germline): SGHTA, FQGNSA. The CDR3, as DNA: TGTGCCAGCAGCTTAGAAATGGGTTTTTACAATGAGCAGTTCTTC. Translating it yields CASSLEMGFYNEQFF.

This clonotype has a count of ten or more. The chain joins TRBV12-3 or TRBV12-4 to TRBJ1-2, with D unresolved. The CDR3 totals 12 residues. V was cut by 6 bases and J by 7 bases, with 12 bases left in between. As DNA, the CDR3 is TGTGCCAGCAGCCCTGATTTCGCTGGCTACACCTTC. Its translation is CASSPDFAGYTF.

CDR3 sequence (DNA): TGTGCCAGCTCGCCTATGTCCCTCGGACAAACTGGAAACACCATATATTTT. This gives the protein CASSPMSLGQTGNTIYF. The chain is built from TRBV18 and TRBJ1-3; D perhaps matches TRBD1 (5 bases). V was cut by 6 bases and J by 2 bases, with 20 bases left in between. The CDR3 has 17 amino acids. Germline CDR1 and CDR2: KGHSH and LQKENI.

The chain uses TRBV19 and TRBJ2-3; D might be TRBD1 or TRBD2, each matching 6 bases. Trimming took 8 bases from V and 6 from J, leaving 18 bases between them. This CDR3 comprises 14 residues. Germline CDR1 and CDR2: LNHDA and SQIVND (reference sequence). In nucleotides, the CDR3 is TGTGCCAGTCAGTTCGGGGGCGAGTCCGATACGCAGTATTTT. Translating gives CASQFGGESDTQYF. Full variable domain (remainder filled in from reference TRBV19 and TRBJ2-3): DGGITQSPKYLFRKEGQNVTLSCEQNLNHDAMYWYRQDPGQGLRLIYYSQIVNDFQKGDIAEGYSVSREKKESFPLTVTSAQKNPTAFYLCASQFGGESDTQYFGPGTRLTVL.

As for this clonotype: Possible read error: a much larger clone is one base away. The chain joins TRBV7-7 to TRBJ2-1; 14 bases are shared with TRBD2. The CDR3 contains 18 residues. Looked up from germline, CDR1 is SSHAT and CDR2 is FNYEAQ (reference sequence). Here the CDR3 reads CASSSRAGLAGAMNEQFF. CDR3 nucleotides: TGTGCTAGCAGCTCCCGGGCGGGACTAGCGGGAGCGATGAATGAGCAGTTCTTC.

This clonotype was counted only a few times. The V gene is TRBV5-5, the J gene TRBJ1-2; weak D call: TRBD1 (5 bases). The CDR3 contains 13 residues. Germline V gives CDR1 SGHKS, CDR2 YYEKEE (reference sequence). V gave up 7 bases and J gave up 3 bases, with 13 bases separating them. The CDR3 sequence: CASAAGTDYGYTF. CDR3 nucleotides: TGTGCCAGCGCTGCCGGGACGGACTATGGCTACACCTTC.